One sample yielded the 25 T cell receptor beta chains listed below, sequenced in a study of T-cell memory formation after mild COVID-19. Each CDR3 protein is one row after TCRdb ran MiXCR on the 5' RACE reads. The data contain 100,000 to 150,000 distinct CDR3 sequences, approximately 6.3% of them singletons. The sample comprised PBMCs or a T cell subset sorted from them (not recorded which). The receptors here all came from an adult woman who had mild COVID-19 (a few samples of this study predate the infection). Cell type and time point are not known.

This clonotype was detected many times. The rearrangement joins TRBV11-2 to TRBJ2-1, with D possibly being TRBD1 (6 bases). Deletions cut 1 base from V and 0 bases from J, with 7 bases between. The CDR3 has 15 amino acids. The germline V gene has CDR1 SGHAT and CDR2 FQNNGV. The CDR3 sequence: CASSLVRGSYNEQFF. In DNA, the CDR3 is TGTGCCAGCAGCTTAGTCAGGGGCTCCTACAATGAGCAGTTCTTC.

This clonotype was seen repeatedly, ten times or more. The chain combines TRBV4-2 with TRBJ2-7; 8 nucleotides match TRBD1. Germline values: CDR1 LGHNA, CDR2 YNFKEQ. V was clipped by 0 bases and J by 5 bases; unmatched bases: 6. The CDR3 length is 15 residues. This chain's CDR3 is CASSQDGTGMDEQYF. The DNA of the CDR3 is TGTGCCAGCAGCCAAGACGGGACAGGCATGGACGAGCAGTACTTC.

This clonotype was observed many times. This rearrangement joins TRBV19 to TRBJ1-1; D remains unclear. V was pared by 3 bases and J by 1 base, with 9 bases between. The V gene's germline CDR1 is LNHDA and CDR2 SQIVND (reference sequence). The CDR3 has 14 amino acids. CDR3 amino acids: CASSIPAGNTEAFF. The CDR3 region has the DNA TGTGCCAGTAGTATCCCAGCAGGGAACACTGAAGCTTTCTTT.

This clonotype showed up many times. The CDR3 protein is CASSKYRTDTQYF. In DNA form, the CDR3 reads TGTGCCAGCAGCAAGTACCGCACAGATACGCAGTATTTT. The genes are TRBV7-2 and TRBJ2-3, with unresolved D. The CDR3 runs 13 residues. The V end was cut by 5 bases, the J end by 1 base, with 7 bases between. CDR1 and CDR2 (germline): SGHTA, FQGNSA.

This clonotype was detected many times. J is TRBJ2-7 and V is TRBV12-3 or TRBV12-4; the D gene is possibly TRBD2 (5 bases). Trimming left V 6 bases short and J 3 bases short, with 9 bases between. The length of the CDR3 is 12 residues. The CDR3 bases are TGTGCCAGCAGCGTGAGCGGCTACGAGCAGTACTTC. Translation: CASSVSGYEQYF.

The chain links TRBV20-1 to TRBJ2-7; no reliable D call. Germline lookup yields CDR1 DFQATT and CDR2 SNEGSKA (reference sequence). The CDR3 sequence is 11 residues long. The germline V and J ends were trimmed by 2 bases and 4 bases, with 6 bases remaining between them. The CDR3 loop is CSARTTYEQYF. The CDR3, as DNA: TGCAGTGCTAGAACTACTTACGAGCAGTACTTC.

This clonotype was detected a few times. The chain employs TRBV18 and TRBJ2-3, with D hard to call. Trimming took off 7 bases at V and 2 bases at J, with 13 bases between the two ends. The germline V gene encodes CDR1 KGHSH and CDR2 LQKENI. The CDR3 consists of 14 residues. The CDR3 reads CASCRAAYTDTQYF. DNA of the CDR3: TGTGCCAGCTGCCGGGCCGCCTACACAGATACGCAGTATTTT.

This clonotype was seen more than once but under ten times. The V and J genes are TRBV6-2 or TRBV6-3 and TRBJ1-1; D possibly corresponds to TRBD1 (6 bases). Trimming took 6 bases from V and 0 from J, leaving 11 bases between them. This CDR3 has 14 amino acids. The germline gives CDR1 MNHEY, CDR2 SVGEGT. In DNA, the CDR3 is TGTGCCAGCAGGCCACAGGGCATGAACACTGAAGCTTTCTTT. Translated, it gives CASRPQGMNTEAFF.

The sample holds a few counts of this clonotype. This CDR3 is CASSLRASGRAYPSTDTQYF. The DNA for the CDR3 is TGTGCCAGCAGCTTAAGGGCTAGCGGGAGGGCCTACCCTAGCACAGATACGCAGTATTTT. This chain connects TRBV7-2 to TRBJ2-3; TRBD2 agrees at 12 bases. The CDR3 is made up of 20 amino acids. Germline loops: CDR1 SGHTA, CDR2 FQGNSA. The V and J ends lost 2 bases and 0 bases, in that order; junction bases with no gene match: 12.

The chain uses TRBV11-2 and TRBJ2-1; no definite D call. The V end was cut by 5 bases, the J end by 6 bases, with 14 bases between. Germline V lookup: CDR1 SGHAT, CDR2 FQNNGV. The CDR3 extends over 14 amino acids. The chain's CDR3 is CASSPRVGPNEQFF. In DNA, the CDR3 is TGTGCCAGCAGCCCGCGCGTAGGCCCCAATGAGCAGTTCTTC.

In its sample, this clonotype was seen many times. This rearrangement joins TRBV7-8 to TRBJ2-3; D uncertain. The V end was cut by 8 bases, the J end by 0 bases, with 12 bases between. Germline V gene lookup returns CDR1 SGHVS and CDR2 FQNEAQ. CDR3 length: 14 amino acids. The CDR3 DNA sequence: TGTGCCAGCTGTGGGCAGAGCAGCACAGATACGCAGTATTTT. The encoded protein is CASCGQSSTDTQYF.

The chain uses TRBV5-1 and TRBJ1-4; TRBD1 matches at 7 bases. With V trimmed by 3 bases and J by 3 bases, 14 bases remained unmatched. The CDR3 extends over 18 amino acids. Looked up from germline, CDR1 is SGHRS and CDR2 is YFSETQ. CDR3 sequence reads: CASSYIRDSNRANEKLFF. The CDR3 DNA reads as TGCGCCAGCAGCTACATCCGGGACAGCAATCGCGCTAATGAAAAACTGTTTTTT.

J is TRBJ2-3 and V is TRBV18; 7 positions match TRBD1. CDR1 is KGHSH and CDR2 is LQKENI in the germline V gene. This CDR3 is 17 amino acids long. The ends lost 3 bases at V and 5 bases at J; junction bases unmatched: 14. The CDR3 DNA reads TGTGCCAGCTCACCCTCGACAGGGACCTCTAGGGGAGATACGCAGTATTTT. Translated, it gives CASSPSTGTSRGDTQYF.

J is TRBJ1-2 and V is TRBV12-3 or TRBV12-4; maybe TRBD1 (5 bases). This CDR3 has 17 residues. The V and J ends lost 2 bases and 4 bases respectively, with 20 bases between them. The DNA for the CDR3 is TGTGCCAGCAGTTTACTCAATTACGGCAGGGTGCGCTATGGCTACACCTTC. As protein: CASSLLNYGRVRYGYTF.

In the case of this clonotype: One end of the junction fails to match germline, which may point to a read error. The rearrangement joins TRBV7-6 to TRBJ2-7; TRBD1 or TRBD2 may be the D gene (5 bases each). CDR1 is SGHVS and CDR2 is FNYEAQ in the germline V gene. CDR3 length equals 16 residues. Written as DNA, the CDR3 is TGTGCCAGCAGCTTAAGTGGGCTAGCTGGGGCCTACAAGCAGTACTTC. Translating it yields CASSLSGLAGAYKQYF. Together with reference TRBV7-6 and TRBJ2-7, the CDR3 gives the full variable domain: GAGVSQSPRYKVTKRGQDVALRCDPISGHVSLYWYRQALGQGPEFLTYFNYEAQQDKSGLPNDRFSAERPEGSISTLTIQRTEQRDSAMYRCASSLSGLAGAYKQYFGPGTRLTVT.

The table lists this clonotype with many counts. The chain carries TRBV7-2 and TRBJ2-5; the match to TRBD2 covers 11 bases. The CDR3 contains 16 residues. Germline CDR1 and CDR2: SGHTA and FQGNSA. Unmatched junction bases numbered 6, after V lost 5 bases and J lost 1 base. The CDR3 here is CASSLGTSGFQETQYF. Here the CDR3 DNA reads TGTGCCAGCAGCCTAGGGACTAGCGGATTCCAAGAGACCCAGTACTTC.

The chain has TRBV20-1 and TRBJ1-4; 7 bases align to TRBD1. The ends lost 1 base at V and 6 bases at J; junction bases unmatched: 8. Germline CDR1 is DFQATT and CDR2 is SNEGSKA (reference sequence). The CDR3 totals 15 residues. The CDR3 DNA is TGCAGTGCTAGAGGGACCCTTCAGGGGGATGAAAAACTGTTTTTT. Its translation: CSARGTLQGDEKLFF.

This clonotype was recorded a few times. The CDR3 reads CASSFLSGISTDTQYF. Written as DNA, the CDR3 is TGTGCCAGCAGCTTTCTTAGCGGGATAAGCACAGATACGCAGTATTTT. The rearrangement uses TRBV5-4 and TRBJ2-3, with 8 nucleotides matching TRBD2. V gave up 2 bases and J gave up 0 bases; unmatched junction bases: 5. Germline assignment: CDR1 SGHNT and CDR2 YYREEE (reference sequence). The CDR3 runs 16 residues.

The J gene is TRBJ2-7, the V gene TRBV4-2, with 8 nucleotides matching TRBD2. The trim removed 1 base at V and 5 bases at J, leaving 4 bases unmatched. The CDR3 length is 14 residues. The germline V gene has CDR1 LGHNA and CDR2 YNFKEQ. The CDR3 sequence: CASSQGGGNDEQYF. Written as DNA, the CDR3 is TGTGCCAGCAGCCAAGGCGGGGGGAACGACGAGCAGTACTTC.

On this clonotype itself: This may be a read error, as it is one base from a much larger clone. The chain joins TRBV20-1 to TRBJ2-6; D is unclear. V lost 3 bases and J lost 0, with 12 bases in between. This CDR3 is built from 16 residues. Germline CDR1 and CDR2: DFQATT and SNEGSKA (reference sequence). Here the CDR3 reads CSARETVHSGANVLTF. The CDR3 nucleotides are TGCAGTGCTAGGGAGACGGTGCACTCTGGGGCCAACGTCCTGACTTTC.

The chain combines TRBV5-1 with TRBJ2-1; D is ambiguous. The CDR3 runs to 14 residues. The germline V gene has CDR1 SGHRS and CDR2 YFSETQ. Trimming removed 0 bases at V and 6 bases at J, with 10 bases between. CDR3 sequence reads: CASSLEVKSNEQFF. Here the CDR3 DNA reads TGCGCCAGCAGCTTGGAGGTAAAGAGCAATGAGCAGTTCTTC.

This clonotype has just a few counts. This chain links TRBV15 with TRBJ2-2; 14 bases fit TRBD2. Looked up from germline, CDR1 is LNHNV and CDR2 is YYDKDF (reference sequence). The junction had 10 bases not matched to a gene; V was cut back by 6 bases and J by 4 bases. This CDR3 region has 18 residues. The CDR3 DNA is TGTGCCACCAGAACAACCGGGACTAGCGGGAGTAGCACCGGGGAGCTGTTTTTT. This encodes CATRTTGTSGSSTGELFF.

The sample holds a few counts of this clonotype. The rearrangement joins TRBV2 to TRBJ2-1; 16 positions agree with TRBD2. With 5 bases clipped from V and 4 bases from J, the junction kept 2 bases outside the gene matches. CDR1 SNHLY and CDR2 FYNNEI come from the germline V gene. The CDR3 totals 16 residues. The CDR3 reads CASSKGLAGGYNEQFF. The DNA of the CDR3 is TGTGCCAGCAGTAAGGGACTAGCGGGAGGGTACAATGAGCAGTTCTTC.

In the case of this clonotype: A much larger clone lies one base from this, so it may be a read error. The chain recombines TRBV24-1 with TRBJ2-1; 8 nucleotides match TRBD2. This CDR3 region has 15 residues. V lost 7 bases, J lost 8 bases, and 12 bases stayed unmatched. The germline V gene encodes CDR1 KGHDR and CDR2 SFDVKD. CDR3 sequence (DNA): TGTGCCACCAGCACCGGGGGGGAGCCAACCCATGAGCAGTTCTTC. Translated, it gives CATSTGGEPTHEQFF.

This clonotype has more than one count but fewer than ten. V gene TRBV20-1 combines with J gene TRBJ1-5; tentatively, D is TRBD1 (6 bases). This CDR3 has 15 amino acids. Germline CDR1 reads DFQATT; CDR2 reads SNEGSKA (reference sequence). Trimming left V 0 bases short and J 7 bases short, with 16 bases between. DNA for the CDR3: TGCAGTGCTAGAGATCTCGACAGGCCAAGGCAGCCCCAGCATTTT. Translation gives CSARDLDRPRQPQHF.